This TCR beta chain was identified in a study of regulatory T cells in long-lasting Graves disease. About the study: A definition of persistent Graves' disease required over 5 years of antithyroid drugs plus positive TSH receptor antibodies.

Comments on this clonotype: Its antigen is undetermined. At one boundary the junction diverges from the germline segment, which might be a read error.

Study-level results: The study found lower TCR diversity in persistent Graves' patients than in newly diagnosed ones. More public clonotypes were shared by persistent patients (around 2,800) than by new patients (fewer than 1,000).

Time point: persistent/refractory GD, antithyroid drugs over 5 years with positive TRAb. Scientists built the TCR library using RNA that was extracted from PBMCs. Enrollment of patients was through an endocrinology department in Xi'an, China. HTBI primers from iRepertoire and Arm-PCR of CDR3 regions yielded the TCR beta libraries. Each CDR3 protein gets one entry after TCRdb re-called the multiplex PCR reads with MiXCR. The sample includes some 300,000 distinct CDR3 sequences, 20% to 25% seen only once; the top ten take 45% to 70%. This TCR was recovered from a female donor with Graves disease. The material was peripheral blood mononuclear cells (PBMCs), obtained when the disease was refractory, from a patient treated with antithyroid drugs.

The CDR3 DNA reads TGTGCCAGCAACTTACAGGGTTGGGGCACTGAAGCTTTCTTT. Translating gives CASNLQGWGTEAFF. The chain recombines TRBV7-9 with TRBJ1-1; D may be TRBD1 (6 bases). CDR3 size: 14 residues. Germline V CDR1 and CDR2: SEHNR, FQNEAQ (reference sequence).